These 9 T cell receptor beta chains share one sample of origin, sequenced in a study of blood T cell repertoires in COVID-19. Profiling relied on immunoSEQ multiplex PCR, and the TCRdb table lists in-frame clones only, not all of them. This sample has roughly 63,000 clones; 80% to 90% occur once, and the top ten carry approximately 2.9%. Sequencing was performed on peripheral blood. The source is a man aged 45 to 65 with acute or convalescent COVID-19.

V gene TRBV30 combines with J gene TRBJ1-2; D call uncertain. Trimming removed 0 bases at V and 4 bases at J, with 6 bases between. Per germline, CDR1 GTSNPN and CDR2 SVGIG (reference sequence). CDR3 length: 12 amino acids. CDR3 bases: TGTGCCTGGAGTGTCACTTCCTATGGCTACACCTTC. Its translation is CAWSVTSYGYTF.

This chain uses TRBV29-1 with TRBJ2-1; TRBD2 matches 14 bases. This CDR3 has 17 amino acids. V lost 5 bases and J lost 0; bases outside the gene matches: 6. CDR1 is SQVTM and CDR2 is ANQGSEA in the germline V gene. This CDR3 is CSVYGLAGGVSYNEQFF. The CDR3 DNA reads as TGCAGCGTTTACGGACTAGCGGGAGGCGTCTCCTACAATGAGCAGTTCTTC.

The chain has TRBV29-1 and TRBJ2-7; 7 bases fit TRBD1. Germline V CDR1 and CDR2: SQVTM, ANQGSEA. Unmatched junction bases numbered 7, after V lost 2 bases and J lost 6 bases. There are 13 residues in the CDR3. As DNA, the CDR3 is TGCAGCGTTGAAAAACAGGGGAGAGGCGAGCAGTACTTC. Its protein product is CSVEKQGRGEQYF.

The rearrangement joins TRBV6-1 to TRBJ1-5; possibly TRBD1 for D (6 bases). With 2 bases removed from V and 2 bases from J, the gap between germline ends came to 10 bases. This CDR3 spans 15 amino acids. The germline V gene has CDR1 MNHNS and CDR2 SASEGT. The CDR3 spells CASSETGNGNQPQHF. Written as DNA, the CDR3 is TGTGCCAGCAGTGAAACAGGGAATGGCAATCAGCCCCAGCATTTT.

The chain recombines TRBV15 with TRBJ1-5; TRBD1 might be the D (5 bases). The CDR3 length is 15 residues. Germline CDR1 is LNHNV and CDR2 is YYDKDF (reference sequence). V lost 0 bases and J 6 bases, leaving 12 bases between the germline ends. The CDR3 spells CATSRDRGVSQPQHF. The CDR3 nucleotides are TGTGCCACCAGCAGAGATCGGGGGGTGAGTCAGCCCCAGCATTTT.

The rearrangement uses TRBV7-9 and TRBJ2-2; 7 nucleotides agree with TRBD2. Germline CDR1 is SEHNR and CDR2 is FQNEAQ (reference sequence). The ends lost 3 bases at V and 6 bases at J; junction bases unmatched: 13. CDR3 size: 17 residues. The CDR3: CASSFGLGGSVAGELFF. The DNA of the CDR3 is TGTGCCAGCAGCTTCGGTCTGGGCGGGAGTGTCGCCGGGGAGCTGTTTTTT.

The chain recombines TRBV6-6 with TRBJ2-7; D perhaps matches TRBD2 (7 bases). CDR3 length equals 16 residues. Looked up from germline, CDR1 is MNHNY and CDR2 is SVGAGI (reference sequence). V lost 2 bases and J 3 bases, leaving 17 bases between the germline ends. The CDR3 region is CASSYGGGSLFYEQYF. CDR3 nucleotide sequence: TGTGCCAGCAGTTACGGGGGGGGCTCCCTATTCTACGAGCAGTACTTC.

This clone was counted once. V and J are TRBV4-1 and TRBJ2-1, with D possibly matching TRBD2 (6 bases). With 1 base removed from V and 4 bases from J, the gap between germline ends came to 14 bases. The germline V gene has CDR1 MGHRA and CDR2 YSYEKL. The CDR3 runs to 16 residues. DNA for the CDR3: TGCGCCAGCAGCCAAGCCTCCGGGAGCGGATACAATGAGCAGTTCTTC. Translation gives CASSQASGSGYNEQFF.

This clone was counted once. The gene calls are TRBV11-2 and TRBJ2-2; D gene ambiguous. Germline V gene lookup returns CDR1 SGHAT and CDR2 FQNNGV. Trimming took 11 bases from V and 6 from J, leaving 16 bases between them. This CDR3 spans 13 amino acids. The chain's CDR3 is CAVLVLRSGELFF. Here the CDR3 DNA reads TGTGCCGTCCTGGTCCTACGATCCGGGGAGCTGTTTTTT.